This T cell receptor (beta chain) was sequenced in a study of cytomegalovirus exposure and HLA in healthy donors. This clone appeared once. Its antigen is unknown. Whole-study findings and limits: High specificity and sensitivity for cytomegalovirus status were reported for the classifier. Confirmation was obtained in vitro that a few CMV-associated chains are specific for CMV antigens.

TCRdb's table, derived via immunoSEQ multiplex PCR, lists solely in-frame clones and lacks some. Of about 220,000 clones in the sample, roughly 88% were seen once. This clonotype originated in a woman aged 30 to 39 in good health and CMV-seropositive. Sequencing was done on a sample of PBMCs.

As DNA, the CDR3 is TGCGCCAGCAGCCCAACCAGCCTAGCGGGGACCATCCTAGCCAAAAACATTCAGTACTTC. It yields the protein CASSPTSLAGTILAKNIQYF. The chain has TRBV4-1 and TRBJ2-4; TRBD2 matches 9 bases. This CDR3 is built from 20 residues. Looked up from germline, CDR1 is MGHRA and CDR2 is YSYEKL. Trimming cost V 4 bases and J 0 bases; bases outside gene matches: 16.